This TCR beta chain was profiled in a study of blood T cell repertoires in COVID-19. Some clones are missing from TCRdb's copy, which holds only in-frame ones; the method was immunoSEQ multiplex PCR. The data show 9,500 to 15,000 clones, roughly four fifths seen once. This clone has a handful of counts. CDR1 is LNHDA, CDR2 SQIVND, per germline (reference sequence). The CDR3 spans 16 residues. J gave up 6 bases and V 9 bases, and 15 bases lay outside the gene matches. The chain employs TRBV19 and TRBJ2-2, with TRBD2 matching over 8 bases. The TCR originated in a woman in her sixties or seventies with acute or convalescent COVID-19. The specimen sequenced was peripheral blood. This CDR3 reads CASPDSGGRAPGELFF. The CDR3 region has the DNA TGTGCCAGCCCCGACTCGGGGGGGCGGGCCCCCGGGGAGCTGTTTTTT.